This T cell receptor beta chain appears in the sequencing data of a study of T-cell memory formation after mild COVID-19. Study details: Most TCR clusters belonged to a single donor.

TCRdb reanalysed the 5' RACE reads using MiXCR and keeps one entry per CDR3 protein. The table lists around 370,000 distinct CDR3 sequences, around 20% of them singletons, with roughly an eighth in the top ten. Study observations and caveats: Contracting clones localized mainly to CM and EM when CD4+ and mainly to EMRA when CD8+. Day 15 to 85 contracting clones showed balanced CD4/CD8; later expanders leaned CD4+. Second-wave clones peaking on day 37 lacked confirmed SARS-CoV-2 specificity.

This clonotype has more than one count but fewer than ten. Its antigen is not identified. V lost 2 bases to trimming and J lost 2 bases, with 10 bases between them. Germline V lookup: CDR1 SGHTA, CDR2 FQGNSA. This CDR3 region has 15 residues. This sequence joins TRBV7-2 and TRBJ2-1; no firm D call. Sequencing used PBMCs or a T cell subset sorted from them (not recorded which). This TCR came from an adult woman who had mild COVID-19 (a few samples of this study predate the infection). Cell type and time point are not known. The CDR3 sequence is CASSLSGHPYNEQFF. CDR3 nucleotide sequence: TGTGCCAGCAGCTTATCCGGTCACCCCTACAATGAGCAGTTCTTC.